The source of this T cell receptor beta chain is a study of spatial heterogeneity in lung cancer. For the study at large: Where present, follow-up PBMC were sequenced a median of roughly two years after resection.

Study-wide points: There were more appearances of ubiquitous expanded tumor TCRs in blood at resection than at follow-up.

Trimming cost V 3 bases and J 1 base, with 5 bases left between them. Per the germline V gene, CDR1 is SQVTM and CDR2 is ANQGSEA. This CDR3 is built from 12 residues. This clonotype has ten or more counts. What it binds is not known. TCRdb re-derived calls from the 5' RACE reads in MiXCR, one entry per CDR3 protein. The table shows roughly 29,000 distinct CDR3 sequences, with about 5.3% occurring only once. The time point here: blood at routine non-recurrence follow-up after resection. Without sorting, whole RNA was sequenced from tumor, nontumor lung or frozen PBMC. The genes are TRBV29-1 and TRBJ2-3; D uncertain. This receptor was taken from a female donor with early-stage non-small cell lung cancer. Sequences were derived from PBMCs, sampled at follow-up. CDR3 residues: CSVDEGTDTQYF. The CDR3 nucleotides are TGCAGCGTTGATGAGGGCACAGATACGCAGTATTTT.